This TCR beta chain was captured in a study of regulatory T cells in long-lasting Graves disease. CDR3-region Arm-PCR and iRepertoire HTBI primers produced the TCR beta libraries. From the multiplex PCR reads, TCRdb called clonotypes with MiXCR, one entry per CDR3 protein. The table shows roughly 350,000 distinct CDR3 sequences, with 16% occurring only once. The time point here: newly diagnosed GD, antithyroid drugs for less than 3 months. The TCR library was made from RNA extracted from PBMCs. This clonotype was observed a few times. The germline V gene encodes CDR1 LNHDA and CDR2 SQIVND (reference sequence). This CDR3 has 12 amino acids. With 10 bases removed from V and 8 bases from J, the gap between germline ends came to 14 bases. These same records also appear under a second study, on T cells in Graves' hyperthyroidism and ophthalmopathy. This second study says: Using 13 V-J features, a model discriminated ophthalmopathy from stable hyperthyroidism. Progression to ophthalmopathy was predicted a median of roughly 6.8 months early.

V and J are TRBV19 and TRBJ1-4; D may be TRBD1 (5 bases). The receptor was isolated from a man in his forties with Graves disease. Specimen: peripheral blood mononuclear cells (PBMCs), collected at new diagnosis, from a patient treated with antithyroid drugs. In DNA, the CDR3 is TGTGCCAATACCGACAGACGGGAAAAACTGTTTTTT. This sequence encodes CANTDRREKLFF.